Listed here are 30 T cell receptor beta chains from one sample, sequenced in a study of early T cells in non-severe SARS-CoV-2 infection. TCRdb passed the 5' RACE reads through MiXCR, listing each CDR3 protein once. This sample carries about 88,000 distinct CDR3 sequences, just under 15% of them seen once, and the ten largest clones take around 6%. The sample consisted of whole blood. These receptors were collected from an adult who was a healthcare worker with PCR-confirmed SARS-CoV-2 infection or an uninfected control (not recorded which).

This clonotype was counted a few times. CDR3 region: CASSPTYQETQYF. CDR3 coding DNA: TGTGCCAGCAGTCCGACGTACCAAGAGACCCAGTACTTC. J is TRBJ2-5 and V is TRBV27; D unresolved. The germline gives CDR1 MNHEY, CDR2 SMNVEV (reference sequence). The V and J ends lost 5 bases and 0 bases respectively, with 7 bases between them. The CDR3 is 13 amino acids.

The chain combines TRBV27 with TRBJ2-7, with no clear D. The germline V and J ends were trimmed by 0 bases and 0 bases, with 6 bases remaining between them. Per the germline V gene, CDR1 is MNHEY and CDR2 is SMNVEV (reference sequence). The CDR3 sequence is 14 residues long. The DNA of the CDR3 is TGTGCCAGCAGTTTATCTTTCAGCTCCTACGAGCAGTACTTC. Its protein is CASSLSFSSYEQYF.

This clonotype has just a few counts. The chain links TRBV28 to TRBJ2-3; D is unclear. The V gene's germline CDR1 is MDHEN and CDR2 SYDVKM. Deletions cut 3 bases from V and 6 bases from J, with 1 base between. This CDR3 has 10 residues. The CDR3 DNA follows: TGTGCCAGCAGTTTGGATACGCAGTATTTT. Translated, it gives CASSLDTQYF.

In its sample, this clonotype was seen many times. The J gene is TRBJ2-7, the V gene TRBV12-3 or TRBV12-4; the D is unclear. This CDR3 contains 12 residues. With 5 bases removed from V and 4 bases from J, the gap between germline ends came to 9 bases. The CDR3: CASSEQMYEQYF. As DNA, the CDR3 is TGTGCCAGCAGTGAACAGATGTACGAGCAGTACTTC.

This clonotype has ten or more counts. The J gene is TRBJ1-5, the V gene TRBV6-2 or TRBV6-3, with D hard to call. The length of the CDR3 is 14 residues. The germline V gene has CDR1 MNHEY and CDR2 SVGEGT. The V and J ends lost 6 bases and 2 bases respectively, with 11 bases between them. The CDR3 here is CASSLGSRNQPQHF. The DNA for the CDR3 is TGTGCCAGCAGCCTAGGGAGTCGCAATCAGCCCCAGCATTTT.

The CDR3 is CASSLGQYNEQFF. CDR3 nucleotide sequence: TGTGCCAGCAGTCTTGGACAGTATAATGAGCAGTTCTTC. The chain carries TRBV6-4 and TRBJ2-1, with D possibly TRBD1 on 6 matching bases. The germline V gene has CDR1 MRHNA and CDR2 SNTAGT. This CDR3 contains 13 residues. Trimming pared 5 bases from V and 7 bases from J, leaving 12 bases between.

The gene calls are TRBV6-1 and TRBJ2-7, with D hard to call. The CDR3 consists of 10 residues. Germline values: CDR1 MNHNS, CDR2 SASEGT. The V end was cut by 8 bases, the J end by 6 bases, with 8 bases between. The CDR3 DNA reads TGTGCCAGCGGTCACATCGAGCAGTACTTC. Amino acids: CASGHIEQYF.

This clonotype was seen a few times. The rearrangement joins TRBV2 to TRBJ1-1; D call uncertain. Germline loops: CDR1 SNHLY, CDR2 FYNNEI. The CDR3 covers 16 residues. The ends were cut back, 7 bases at V and 3 bases at J, with 21 bases in the middle. The CDR3 reads CASTRSIFRQHTEAFF. The CDR3 coding sequence is TGTGCCAGCACCCGTTCGATCTTCAGGCAGCACACTGAAGCTTTCTTT.

This clonotype has a handful of counts. CDR3 protein: CSAPYRSRANTGELFF. For the CDR3, the DNA is TGCAGTGCGCCCTACAGGTCGAGGGCGAACACCGGGGAGCTGTTTTTT. The chain is built from TRBV20-1 and TRBJ2-2, with D tentatively TRBD1 or TRBD2 (5 bases each). The germline V and J ends were trimmed by 6 bases and 0 bases, with 17 bases remaining between them. This CDR3 comprises 16 residues. Per germline, CDR1 DFQATT and CDR2 SNEGSKA (reference sequence).

The chain carries TRBV7-9 and TRBJ2-7; the match to TRBD1 covers 7 bases. V lost 6 bases, J lost 3 bases, and 5 bases stayed unmatched. Germline V CDR1 and CDR2: SEHNR, FQNEAQ (reference sequence). The CDR3 totals 13 residues. CDR3 nucleotide sequence: TGTGCCAGCAGTAAGACAGGGATCTACGAGCAGTACTTC. It codes for CASSKTGIYEQYF.

This clonotype was counted at least ten times. The CDR3 bases are TGTGCCAGCAGCCTCGACAGTTCCTACAATGAGCAGTTCTTC. It translates to CASSLDSSYNEQFF. The J gene is TRBJ2-1, the V gene TRBV12-3 or TRBV12-4; D may be TRBD1 (5 bases). The CDR3 is made up of 14 amino acids. Trimming removed 6 bases from V and 1 base from J, with 10 bases in between.

The chain carries TRBV11-2 and TRBJ2-7, with D uncertain. V dropped 1 base and J dropped 2 bases, with 6 bases sitting between them. Germline assignment: CDR1 SGHAT and CDR2 FQNNGV. The CDR3 consists of 13 residues. CDR3 sequence (DNA): TGTGCCAGCAGCTTAGCGGCTCCCTACGAGCAGTACTTC. Translated, it gives CASSLAAPYEQYF. The entire variable domain, with the rest obtained from reference TRBV11-2 and TRBJ2-7, is as follows: EAGVAQSPRYKIIEKRQSVAFWCNPISGHATLYWYQQILGQGPKLLIQFQNNGVVDDSQLPKDRFSAERLKGVDSTLKIQPAKLEDSAVYLCASSLAAPYEQYFGPGTRLTVT.

This clonotype appeared a few times. The J gene is TRBJ2-7, the V gene TRBV27; 7 nucleotides agree with TRBD1. The trim removed 11 bases at V and 9 bases at J, leaving 13 bases unmatched. The CDR3 is made up of 12 amino acids. CDR1 MNHEY and CDR2 SMNVEV come from the germline V gene (reference sequence). The CDR3 reads CALEEGAKGQYF. CDR3 DNA: TGTGCCTTGGAAGAGGGGGCCAAAGGGCAGTACTTC.

V and J are TRBV6-6 and TRBJ2-2; D is uncertain. Germline assignment: CDR1 MNHNY and CDR2 SVGAGI (reference sequence). Trimming shortened V by 2 bases and J by 1 base, and 11 bases separated the two germline ends. CDR3 length: 16 residues. The CDR3 bases are TGTGCCAGCAGTTACCGGCTCCGAATGAACACCGGGGAGCTGTTTTTT. The encoded protein is CASSYRLRMNTGELFF.

The rearrangement uses TRBV13 and TRBJ2-1; 11 bases map to TRBD2. The V segment lost 5 bases and the J segment 7 bases; nucleotides outside the gene matches: 4. CDR3 length: 14 residues. Germline lookup yields CDR1 PRHDT and CDR2 FYEKMQ (reference sequence). The CDR3 protein is CASSPRTSGNEQFF. The CDR3 DNA reads TGTGCCAGCAGCCCCCGGACTAGCGGGAATGAGCAGTTCTTC.

A few counts support this clonotype. This chain links TRBV25-1 with TRBJ1-3; no reliable D call. Germline CDR1 MGHDK, CDR2 SYGVNS. The CDR3 runs to 16 residues. Between the trimmed V and J ends, which lost 5 bases and 0 bases, there was a span of 14 bases. The DNA for the CDR3 is TGTGCCAGCAGTAACCGAGGACCGAGCTCTGGAAACACCATATATTTT. This sequence encodes CASSNRGPSSGNTIYF.

This rearrangement joins TRBV2 to TRBJ2-1; 7 nucleotides agree with TRBD1. The ends lost 8 bases at V and 4 bases at J; junction bases unmatched: 5. There are 13 residues in the CDR3. Looked up from germline, CDR1 is SNHLY and CDR2 is FYNNEI. The CDR3 region is CASGDSLYNEQFF. The CDR3 region has the DNA TGTGCCAGCGGGGACAGCCTGTACAATGAGCAGTTCTTC.

V is TRBV5-1 and J is TRBJ2-3, with D unclear. The germline gives CDR1 SGHRS, CDR2 YFSETQ. The CDR3 sequence is 13 residues long. V shed 5 bases and J shed 4 bases, with 11 bases lying between them. The CDR3 loop is CASSPGSADTQYF. CDR3 DNA sequence: TGCGCCAGCAGTCCTGGGTCTGCAGATACGCAGTATTTT.

The gene calls are TRBV6-6 and TRBJ1-1; D remains unclear. CDR3 length: 15 amino acids. In germline, CDR1 is MNHNY, CDR2 SVGAGI (reference sequence). V was clipped by 5 bases and J by 2 bases, with 15 bases between them. The CDR3 spells CASSKGGSFNTEAFF. For the CDR3, the DNA is TGTGCCAGCAGTAAAGGCGGGAGCTTCAACACTGAAGCTTTCTTT.

This clonotype was counted a few times. The chain joins TRBV15 to TRBJ2-2; D perhaps matches TRBD1 (5 bases). The CDR3 is made up of 13 amino acids. Germline CDR1 is LNHNV and CDR2 is YYDKDF (reference sequence). V was clipped by 6 bases and J by 8 bases, with 13 bases between them. This CDR3 is CATSKGVSGELFF. The CDR3 DNA reads TGTGCCACCAGTAAAGGGGTATCGGGGGAGCTGTTTTTT.

This clonotype has just a few counts. The chain recombines TRBV2 with TRBJ1-5; TRBD1 might be the D (6 bases). CDR3 length equals 13 residues. Germline CDR1 SNHLY, CDR2 FYNNEI. Trimming took off 5 bases at V and 1 base at J, with 6 bases between the two ends. The CDR3 region is CASSTGSNQPQHF. CDR3 bases: TGTGCCAGCAGTACAGGGAGCAATCAGCCCCAGCATTTT.

A few counts support this clonotype. The DNA of the CDR3 is TGTGCCAGCAGTGCAACTAGACACTCCTACAATGAGCAGTTCTTC. It specifies CASSATRHSYNEQFF. The chain links TRBV6-5 to TRBJ2-1; D may be TRBD2 (5 bases). Germline V gives CDR1 MNHEY, CDR2 SVGAGI. The CDR3 has 15 amino acids. V was pared by 5 bases and J by 0 bases, with 11 bases between.

Only a few counts were recorded for this clonotype. V and J are TRBV11-2 and TRBJ1-1; no reliable D call. Germline V gene lookup returns CDR1 SGHAT and CDR2 FQNNGV. V gave up 1 base and J gave up 7 bases, with 4 bases separating them. CDR3 length: 11 residues. The CDR3 nucleotides are TGTGCCAGCAGCTTAGGTAATGAAGCTTTCTTT. This encodes CASSLGNEAFF.

V is TRBV10-3 and J is TRBJ2-1; D is perhaps TRBD1 (6 bases). The CDR3 extends over 12 amino acids. V gave up 5 bases and J gave up 7 bases, with 9 bases separating them. Germline loops: CDR1 ENHRY, CDR2 SYGVKD. The CDR3 reads CAISIQGNEQFF. The CDR3 DNA follows: TGTGCCATCAGTATACAGGGAAATGAGCAGTTCTTC.

This clonotype was detected only a few times. The chain uses TRBV5-1 and TRBJ1-1; D remains ambiguous. V was pared by 5 bases and J by 1 base, with 12 bases between. CDR3 length: 14 residues. From germline, CDR1 is SGHRS and CDR2 YFSETQ. In nucleotides, the CDR3 is TGCGCCAGCAGTTTCGATTTGGCGAACACTGAAGCTTTCTTT. It yields the protein CASSFDLANTEAFF.

This clonotype occurred many times. The chain joins TRBV20-1 to TRBJ2-3; 7 bases match TRBD1. The germline V gene has CDR1 DFQATT and CDR2 SNEGSKA (reference sequence). Germline trimming cut 6 bases from V and 6 bases from J; bases unmatched to any gene: 9. There are 13 residues in the CDR3. CDR3 nucleotides: TGCAGTGCGTGGGACAGCGCAATGGATACGCAGTATTTT. Its protein is CSAWDSAMDTQYF.

The CDR3: CASKYGTANTEAFF. DNA of the CDR3: TGTGCCAGCAAGTACGGGACAGCGAACACTGAAGCTTTCTTT. This chain links TRBV6-5 with TRBJ1-1; TRBD1 aligns across 7 bases. The V gene's germline CDR1 is MNHEY and CDR2 SVGAGI. The V gene end was trimmed by 7 bases and the J gene end by 1 base; junction bases not matched to a gene: 6. The CDR3 has 14 residues.

The chain has TRBV27 and TRBJ2-3; the match to TRBD2 covers 16 bases. The CDR3 spans 20 residues. V lost 4 bases to trimming and J lost 4 bases; unmatched junction nucleotides: 14. From germline, CDR1 is MNHEY and CDR2 SMNVEV (reference sequence). The CDR3 loop is CASSYTPGTSGRAVPDTQYF. CDR3 nucleotides: TGTGCCAGCAGTTACACCCCCGGGACTAGCGGGAGGGCAGTTCCAGATACGCAGTATTTT.

This clonotype was picked up a small number of times. V and J are TRBV12-3 or TRBV12-4 and TRBJ2-7; D gene uncertain. V lost 3 bases, J lost 10 bases, and 19 bases lay in between. This CDR3 is built from 14 residues. This chain's CDR3 is CASSFPSPKATQYF. CDR3 bases: TGTGCCAGCAGTTTCCCCTCGCCCAAGGCCACCCAGTACTTC.

V and J are TRBV4-3 and TRBJ1-2; 9 nucleotides match TRBD1. The CDR3 is 17 amino acids. CDR1 is LGHNA, CDR2 YSLEER, per germline. Losses at the gene ends were 3 bases for V and 4 bases for J; bases not matched to a gene: 12. The CDR3 coding sequence is TGCGCCAGCAGCCAGGGGGTACAGGGGGCCAAAGGCTATGGCTACACCTTC. Its translation: CASSQGVQGAKGYGYTF.